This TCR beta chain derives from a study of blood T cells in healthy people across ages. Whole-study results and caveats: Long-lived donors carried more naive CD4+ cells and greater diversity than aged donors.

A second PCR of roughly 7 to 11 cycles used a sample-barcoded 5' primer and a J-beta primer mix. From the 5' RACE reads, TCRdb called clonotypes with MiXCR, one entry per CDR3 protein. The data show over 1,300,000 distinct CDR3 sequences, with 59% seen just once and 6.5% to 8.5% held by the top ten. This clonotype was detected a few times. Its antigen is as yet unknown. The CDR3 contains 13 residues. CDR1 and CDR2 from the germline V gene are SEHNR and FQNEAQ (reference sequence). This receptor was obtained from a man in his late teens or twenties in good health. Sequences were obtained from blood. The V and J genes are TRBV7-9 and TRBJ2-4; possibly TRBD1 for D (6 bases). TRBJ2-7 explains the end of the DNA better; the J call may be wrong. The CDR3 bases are TGTGCCAGCAGCTCCAGGGGAGCGCGCGAGCAGTACTTC. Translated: CASSSRGAREQYF.